The clone carrying this T cell receptor beta chain came up a few times. Its specificity is unknown. This sample was taken from a study of blood T cells in healthy people across ages. Turning to the study itself: Template switching recovered approximately one barcoded beta molecule for every two T cells.

The V gene lost 3 bases and the J gene lost 3 bases, with 12 bases spanning the gap. This CDR3 has 14 residues. A sample-barcoded 5' primer and a J-beta primer mix were used in a second PCR of roughly 7 to 12 cycles. TCRdb re-called the 5' RACE reads through MiXCR, storing one row per CDR3 protein. The top ten clones hold approximately 19% of a sample with some 800,000 distinct CDR3 sequences, under 55% of them seen once. Findings and limits, study-wide: Relative to aged donors, long-lived donors carried more naive CD4+ cells and displayed higher diversity.

The sequence was obtained from a man aged 55-75 years in good health. The material sequenced was blood. The V and J genes are TRBV12-3 or TRBV12-4 and TRBJ2-7, with D possibly being TRBD1 (6 bases). The CDR3 coding sequence is TGTGCCAGCAGTTTCTCGGCAGGGGTCTACGAGCAGTACTTC. Translating it yields CASSFSAGVYEQYF.